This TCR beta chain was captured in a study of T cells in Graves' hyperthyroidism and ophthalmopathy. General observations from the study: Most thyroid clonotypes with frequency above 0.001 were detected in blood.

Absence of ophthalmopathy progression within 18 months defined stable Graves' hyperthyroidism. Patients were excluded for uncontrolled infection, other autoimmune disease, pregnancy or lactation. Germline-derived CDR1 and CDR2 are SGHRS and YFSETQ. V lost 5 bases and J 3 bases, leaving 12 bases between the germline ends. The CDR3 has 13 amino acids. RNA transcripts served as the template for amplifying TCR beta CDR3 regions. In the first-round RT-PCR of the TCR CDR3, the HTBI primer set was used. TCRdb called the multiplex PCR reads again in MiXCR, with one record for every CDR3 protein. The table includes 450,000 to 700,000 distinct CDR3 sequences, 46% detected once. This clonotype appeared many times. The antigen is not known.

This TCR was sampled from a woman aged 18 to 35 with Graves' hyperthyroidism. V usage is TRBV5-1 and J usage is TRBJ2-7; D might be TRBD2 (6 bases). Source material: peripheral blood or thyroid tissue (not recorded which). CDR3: CASREGDNYEQYF. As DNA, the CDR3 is TGCGCCAGCAGGGAGGGAGACAACTACGAGCAGTACTTC. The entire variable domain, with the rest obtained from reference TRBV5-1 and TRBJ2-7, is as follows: KAGVTQTPRYLIKTRGQQVTLSCSPISGHRSVSWYQQTPGQGLQFLFEYFSETQRNKGNFPGRFSGRQFSNSRSEMNVSTLELGDSALYLCASREGDNYEQYFGPGTRLTVT.